This T cell receptor beta chain was obtained from a study of PD-1 blockade in classical Hodgkin lymphoma. The overall study: The study gave patients nivolumab 3 mg/kg intravenously every 2 weeks.

TCRdb keeps only in-frame clones here, not all; method: immunoSEQ multiplex PCR. The table includes 30,000 to 40,000 clones, about three quarters detected once. Germline values: CDR1 MGHRA, CDR2 YSYEKL. The V segment lost 5 bases and the J segment 5 bases; nucleotides outside the gene matches: 16. This CDR3 is built from 17 residues. Every patient experienced relapse after autologous stem cell transplantation, and brentuximab vedotin exposure varied. Patients showed best responses of complete response, partial response or progressive disease. General study results and limits: Relapsed/refractory patients reportedly had lower baseline diversity than newly diagnosed patients. The diversity seen at baseline in complete responders resembled that of newly diagnosed patients.

With respect to this clone: Its antigen is not known.

This material consisted of peripheral blood mononuclear cells (PBMCs), taken at baseline. The chain employs TRBV4-1 and TRBJ2-5; 8 nucleotides match TRBD2. This sequence was found in a human donor with classical Hodgkin lymphoma. In nucleotides, the CDR3 is TGCGCCAGCAGCACACGATTAGCGGGAAGTTCGCGGGAGACCCAGTACTTC. Residues: CASSTRLAGSSRETQYF.